The next 5 T cell receptor beta chains were all read from a single sample in a study of cytomegalovirus exposure and HLA in healthy donors. The study ran its PCR with 60 Vbeta and 13 Jbeta primers. The assay was immunoSEQ multiplex PCR, and TCRdb's table has in-frame clones only and misses some. The sample data list roughly 71,000 clones. Material: PBMCs. Source of these receptors: a woman aged 40 to 50 in good health and CMV-seropositive.

This chain joins TRBV2 and TRBJ1-5; D gene unclear. The CDR3 covers 15 residues. Germline V gene sequence: CDR1 SNHLY, CDR2 FYNNEI. Trimming pared 4 bases from V and 7 bases from J, leaving 17 bases between. As DNA, the CDR3 is TGTGCCAGCAGTGCCCGAGGTGGCGGTTACCAGCCCCAGCATTTT. Protein: CASSARGGGYQPQHF.

The chain combines TRBV27 with TRBJ2-7; 8 bases agree with TRBD1. V gave up 9 bases and J gave up 5 bases; unmatched junction bases: 9. The germline V gene has CDR1 MNHEY and CDR2 SMNVEV (reference sequence). The CDR3 loop spans 13 amino acids. The CDR3 DNA reads as TGTGCCAGTAGATGGACAGGGAGGCACGAGCAGTACTTC. Its translation is CASRWTGRHEQYF.

Remarks on this clone: Germline is not matched at one junction end, which may reflect a read error. Other DNA sequences in this sample translate to the same CDR3. The chain joins TRBV28 to TRBJ2-3, with TRBD1 matching over 9 bases. The V gene's germline CDR1 is MDHEN and CDR2 SYDVKM. CDR3 length: 15 amino acids. The CDR3 DNA reads as TGTGCCAGCAGTACTCCGGGACAGGGCACGGATACGCAGTATTTT. It specifies CASSTPGQGTDTQYF. The full variable domain, completed using reference TRBV28 and TRBJ2-3, is DVKVTQSSRYLVKRTGEKVFLECVQDMDHENMFWYRQDPGLGLRLIYFSYDVKMKEKGDIPEGYSVSREKKERFSLILESASTNQTSMYLCASSTPGQGTDTQYFGPGTRLTVL.

The V gene is TRBV5-5, the J gene TRBJ2-7; 7 nucleotides agree with TRBD2. V dropped 3 bases and J dropped 0; count of bases not matched to a gene: 6. The length of the CDR3 is 15 residues. The germline gives CDR1 SGHKS, CDR2 YYEKEE (reference sequence). The chain's CDR3 is CASSSVPGGSYEQYF. The DNA of the CDR3 is TGTGCCAGCAGCTCCGTCCCGGGAGGCTCCTACGAGCAGTACTTC. The full variable domain, completed using reference TRBV5-5 and TRBJ2-7, is DAGVTQSPTHLIKTRGQQVTLRCSPISGHKSVSWYQQVLGQGPQFIFQYYEKEERGRGNFPDRFSARQFPNYSSELNVNALLLGDSALYLCASSSVPGGSYEQYFGPGTRLTVT.

The V and J genes are TRBV12-5 and TRBJ1-1, with 7 positions matching TRBD1. Trimming took 1 base from V and 6 from J; bases not matched to a gene: 17. CDR1 is LGHNT and CDR2 is FRNRAP in the germline V gene. This CDR3 is 18 amino acids long. CDR3 nucleotide sequence: TGTGCTAGTGGTTTGGGGCTATTGGGGACAGCCGCCGGGGCTGAAGCTTTCTTT. This translates into CASGLGLLGTAAGAEAFF.